The present T cell receptor (beta chain) was sequenced within a study of blood T cell repertoires in COVID-19. Across the whole study: T cells, B-cell-depleted T cells, or PBMCs provided the cDNA or gDNA that served as material.

J gave up 4 bases and V 4 bases, and 7 bases lay outside the gene matches. CDR1 is LNHDA, CDR2 SQIVND, per germline (reference sequence). The CDR3 runs to 15 residues. Original analysis: The authors estimated nucleated cell counts from reference gene primer amplification. Sequencing used immunoSEQ multiplex PCR; TCRdb keeps in-frame clones, though not all of them. The V and J calls and the clone size are those of that table, but D and trimming were determined from the DNA. The table lists about 300,000 clones, approximately 91% of them singletons. Participant age was about 18 to 95 years, and participants resided in roughly 25 US areas. Cohort 3 recovery required two negative PCRs, clearance, or symptom resolution.

The receptor's source is a woman in her thirties or forties who had recovered from COVID-19. Sequencing was performed on PBMCs or T cells enriched from blood (not recorded which). The chain carries TRBV19 and TRBJ1-1, with 9 bases matching TRBD1. The CDR3 DNA sequence: TGTGCCAGTAGTAACAGGGGGCGCTTGGGCACTGAAGCTTTCTTT. Encoded protein: CASSNRGRLGTEAFF.